Listed below are T cell receptor beta chains from one sample, sequenced in a study of shared clonotypes between healthy human individuals. Sequencing used immunoSEQ multiplex PCR; TCRdb keeps in-frame clones, though not all of them. The sample has hundreds of thousands of clones; 75% to 85% are singletons. Sequences were obtained from PBMCs. The source is a woman in her 40s in good health. Some clones in this sample may be carry-over from other donors' samples. The CDR3 runs from the conserved cysteine through the conserved F or W. D genes are given only for firm matches. Clone size is not always given. Where it is, it says once, few, many or a class for expanded clones.

j_call d_call clone_size v_call cdr3_aa cdr3_nt
TRBJ2-2 - - TRBV27 CASSYGGQNTGELFF TGTGCCAGCAGTTATGGGGGCCAGAACACCGGGGAGCTGTTTTTT
TRBJ2-1 - - TRBV9 CASSVGGANEQFF TGTGCCAGCAGCGTTGGGGGGGCCAATGAGCAGTTCTTC
TRBJ2-7 - once TRBV9 CASSSGLLGEQYF TGTGCCAGCAGTTCGGGACTCCTTGGGGAGCAGTACTTC
TRBJ1-1 - - TRBV25-1 CASSYSWAFEAFF TGTGCCAGCAGCTATAGTTGGGCCTTCGAAGCTTTCTTT
TRBJ2-5 - - TRBV27 CASSLSTGAKTQYF TGTGCCAGCAGTTTATCGACCGGGGCCAAGACCCAGTACTTC
TRBJ1-1 - - TRBV27 CASSLHPANTEAFF TGTGCCAGCAGTTTACACCCAGCGAACACTGAAGCTTTCTTT
TRBJ2-7 TRBD2 - TRBV7-6 CASSSYILAATYEQYF TGTGCCAGCAGCTCGTACATCCTAGCGGCGACGTACGAGCAGTACTTC
TRBJ1-2 - - TRBV5-1 CASSLAGRGSRYTF TGCGCCAGCAGCTTGGCCGGACGGGGTTCTCGCTACACCTTC
TRBJ1-2 - - TRBV18 CASSPPTGSGYTF TGTGCCAGCTCACCACCGACAGGCTCTGGCTACACCTTC
TRBJ2-7 TRBD1 - TRBV6-6 CASSSQGYEQYF TGTGCCAGCAGTTCACAGGGGTACGAGCAGTACTTC
TRBJ2-5 TRBD1 - TRBV6-1 CASRDRGRQETQYF TGTGCCAGCAGGGACAGGGGGCGACAAGAGACCCAGTACTTC
TRBJ1-2 TRBD1 - TRBV5-1 CASSLGQGYYGYTF TGCGCCAGCAGCTTGGGACAGGGATATTATGGCTACACCTTC
TRBJ2-3 - - TRBV7-9 CASSPLGGGGDTQYF TGTGCCAGCAGCCCTCTAGGCGGAGGGGGAGATACGCAGTATTTT
TRBJ2-7 TRBD1 - TRBV7-8 CASSRGDSTYEQYF TGTGCCAGCAGCAGAGGGGACAGCACCTACGAGCAGTACTTC
TRBJ2-7 - many TRBV2 CASSEWGGTSYEQYF TGTGCCAGCAGTGAATGGGGCGGGACCTCCTACGAGCAGTACTTC
TRBJ2-1 TRBD2 once TRBV7-9 CASSRPGLWNEQFF TGTGCCAGCAGCCGTCCGGGACTATGGAATGAGCAGTTCTTC
TRBJ1-4 - - TRBV4-2 CASSLGIVNEKLFF TGTGCCAGCAGCCTAGGAATTGTTAATGAAAAACTGTTTTTT
TRBJ2-2 TRBD2 - TRBV5-1 CASSYRTSGSATGELFF TGCGCCAGCAGCTATCGCACTAGCGGGAGTGCCACCGGGGAGCTGTTTTTT
TRBJ2-1 - - TRBV5-1 CASSLGVKDEQFF TGCGCCAGCAGCTTGGGGGTTAAGGATGAGCAGTTCTTC
TRBJ1-2 TRBD1 - TRBV18 CASSDRDRVGYTF TGTGCCAGCTCGGACCGGGACAGGGTAGGCTACACCTTC
TRBJ1-1 - - TRBV20-1 CSARPGSEAFF TGCAGTGCTAGACCTGGGAGTGAAGCTTTCTTT
TRBJ2-1 TRBD1 - TRBV7-2 CASSLVQGGNEQFF TGTGCCAGCAGCTTAGTACAGGGGGGCAATGAGCAGTTCTTC
TRBJ2-1 - - TRBV5-5 CASSLMGYHEQFF TGTGCCAGCAGCTTGATGGGTTACCATGAGCAGTTCTTC
TRBJ2-1 TRBD1 - TRBV4-2 CASSQGRAEPGDRDGYEQFF TGTGCCAGCAGCCAAGGTCGGGCGGAGCCCGGGGACAGAGACGGATATGAGCAGTTCTTC
TRBJ1-2 - - TRBV7-8 CASSSGRGRPGDGYTF TGTGCCAGCAGCTCGGGCAGGGGCCGGCCTGGGGATGGCTACACCTTC
TRBJ1-4 - many TRBV7-6 CASSPNWSGKLFF TGTGCCAGCAGCCCAAACTGGTCGGGAAAACTGTTTTTT
TRBJ2-7 - - TRBV18 CASSPRVFPAGDEQYF TGTGCCAGCTCACCACGGGTATTTCCCGCCGGCGACGAGCAGTACTTC
TRBJ1-3 TRBD1 - TRBV11-2 CASSLSHRGGNTIYF TGTGCCAGCAGCCTATCCCACAGGGGTGGAAACACCATATATTTT
TRBJ2-7 TRBD1 - TRBV7-9 CASSPSGQLYEQYF TGTGCCAGCAGCCCGTCGGGACAGCTCTACGAGCAGTACTTC
TRBJ2-1 TRBD1 - TRBV11-2 CASSPGQGVGEQFF TGTGCCAGCAGCCCGGGACAGGGGGTGGGAGAGCAGTTCTTC
TRBJ2-7 TRBD2 few TRBV7-2 CASSFEWGTSGTYEQYF TGTGCCAGCAGCTTCGAATGGGGGACTAGCGGGACTTACGAGCAGTACTTC
TRBJ1-1 - - TRBV7-9 CASSLGPTEAFF TGTGCCAGCAGCTTAGGACCCACTGAAGCTTTCTTT
TRBJ2-1 - - TRBV1 CTSSPKPSGTDYNEQFF TGCACCAGCAGCCCTAAGCCATCCGGGACCGACTACAATGAGCAGTTCTTC
TRBJ2-2 - - TRBV7-3 CASSPTTVSNTGELFF TGTGCCAGCAGCCCCACGACGGTGTCGAACACCGGGGAGCTGTTTTTT
TRBJ2-3 - - TRBV6-5 CASSYSTRTDTQYF TGTGCCAGCAGTTACTCGACGCGCACAGATACGCAGTATTTT
TRBJ1-2 - - TRBV1 CTSRSGGVRKTYGYTF TGCACCAGCAGATCCGGGGGTGTGCGAAAGACCTATGGCTACACCTTC
TRBJ2-7 TRBD2 - TRBV11-2 CASSPLGLAGVYEQYF TGTGCCAGCAGCCCCCTCGGGCTAGCGGGTGTCTACGAGCAGTACTTC
TRBJ2-7 - - TRBV29-1 CSVISPPSYEQYF TGCAGCGTTATTTCACCGCCTTCCTACGAGCAGTACTTC
TRBJ1-1 - - TRBV11-2 CASSLIKGRTEAFF TGTGCCAGCAGCTTAATAAAGGGTCGGACTGAAGCTTTCTTT
TRBJ2-5 - - TRBV7-2 CASSLPVLETQYF TGTGCCAGCAGCTTACCGGTCCTGGAGACCCAGTACTTC
TRBJ2-7 - - TRBV7-8 CASSLQLSSGAYEQYF TGTGCCAGCAGCTTACAACTCTCTTCAGGGGCTTACGAGCAGTACTTC
TRBJ2-7 - - TRBV9 CASSVGGDEQYF TGTGCCAGCAGCGTAGGAGGGGACGAGCAGTACTTC
TRBJ1-1 - - TRBV5-4 CASSLELMNTEAFF TGTGCCAGCAGCTTGGAATTAATGAACACTGAAGCTTTCTTT
TRBJ2-1 - once TRBV15 CATSGAKSGFLDEQFF TGTGCCACCAGCGGAGCAAAGAGCGGGTTTTTGGATGAGCAGTTCTTC
TRBJ2-7 - few TRBV27 CASSLGPVSYEQYF TGTGCCAGCAGTTTAGGTCCCGTCTCCTACGAGCAGTACTTC
TRBJ2-1 - - TRBV6-1 CASRTGVDDEQFF TGTGCCAGCCGAACTGGCGTGGACGATGAGCAGTTCTTC
TRBJ2-7 - - TRBV6-1 CASRSASDEQYF TGTGCCAGCAGAAGCGCTAGCGACGAGCAGTACTTC
TRBJ2-2 TRBD1 - TRBV6-5 CASSTDRVAGELFF TGTGCCAGCAGTACCGACAGGGTCGCCGGGGAGCTGTTTTTT
TRBJ2-1 TRBD2 - TRBV28 CASSFLSAGGVYNEQFF TGTGCCAGCAGCTTCTTATCGGCGGGGGGAGTCTACAATGAGCAGTTCTTC
TRBJ2-3 - - TRBV6-1 CASSEAPSSTDTQYF TGTGCCAGCAGTGAAGCCCCGAGTAGCACAGATACGCAGTATTTT
TRBJ1-2 - - TRBV5-1 CASSLGLGQASYGYTF TGCGCCAGCAGCTTGGGCCTAGGGCAGGCATCCTATGGCTACACCTTC
TRBJ2-3 - - TRBV28 CASSFWGADTQYF TGTGCCAGCAGTTTCTGGGGAGCAGATACGCAGTATTTT
TRBJ2-1 - once TRBV7-2 CASSLASWVNEQFF TGTGCCAGCAGCTTGGCTAGCTGGGTAAATGAGCAGTTCTTC
TRBJ2-7 TRBD2 - TRBV15 CATRTSANYEQYF TGTGCCACCAGGACTAGCGCCAACTACGAGCAGTACTTC
TRBJ2-1 TRBD2 - TRBV27 CASSLIRTSGSGDEQFF TGTGCCAGCAGTCTAATTCGGACTAGCGGGAGTGGCGATGAGCAGTTCTTC